Below, 5 T cell receptor beta chains from the same sample are listed, as sequenced in a study of cytotoxic CD8 clonotypes in ibrutinib-treated CLL. Measured with immunoSEQ multiplex PCR; TCRdb has only the in-frame clones, and not every one. The profile covers some 140,000 clones, with around 93% appearing a single time and approximately 10% taken by the ten largest. Sequenced material: PBMCs, taken after 12 months of ibrutinib treatment. The source of these receptors is a human donor with chronic lymphocytic leukemia.

The genes are TRBV9 and TRBJ2-3; D assignment may be TRBD1 or TRBD2 (5 bases each). Germline lookup yields CDR1 SGDLS and CDR2 YYNGEE. The germline V and J ends were trimmed by 4 bases and 0 bases, with 15 bases remaining between them. The CDR3 totals 16 residues. This CDR3 is CASSYRDPLSTDTQYF. CDR3 DNA sequence: TGTGCCAGCAGCTACCGGGACCCACTTAGCACAGATACGCAGTATTTT.

The chain employs TRBV5-1 and TRBJ1-2; 8 bases match TRBD1. V lost 4 bases and J lost 3; bases outside the gene matches: 5. The CDR3 loop spans 14 amino acids. CDR1 and CDR2 (germline): SGHRS, YFSETQ. Here the CDR3 DNA reads TGCGCCAGCAGCGTGGACAGGGCGGACTATGGCTACACCTTC. Translation gives CASSVDRADYGYTF. Based on the CDR3 plus reference TRBV5-1 and TRBJ1-2, the full variable domain is KAGVTQTPRYLIKTRGQQVTLSCSPISGHRSVSWYQQTPGQGLQFLFEYFSETQRNKGNFPGRFSGRQFSNSRSEMNVSTLELGDSALYLCASSVDRADYGYTFGSGTRLTVV.

V gene TRBV5-1 combines with J gene TRBJ1-1, with 7 positions matching TRBD1. After removal of 4 bases from V and 4 bases from J, the junction contained 7 bases not matched to a gene. From germline, CDR1 is SGHRS and CDR2 YFSETQ. This CDR3 is 14 amino acids long. CDR3 amino acids: CASSRQGGGTEAFF. In DNA, the CDR3 is TGCGCCAGCAGCCGACAGGGCGGTGGCACTGAAGCTTTCTTT. The full variable domain, completed using reference TRBV5-1 and TRBJ1-1, is KAGVTQTPRYLIKTRGQQVTLSCSPISGHRSVSWYQQTPGQGLQFLFEYFSETQRNKGNFPGRFSGRQFSNSRSEMNVSTLELGDSALYLCASSRQGGGTEAFFGQGTRLTVV.

The chain is built from TRBV6-5 and TRBJ1-5; D is possibly TRBD1 (5 bases). Germline V gene lookup returns CDR1 MNHEY and CDR2 SVGAGI. The CDR3 length is 14 residues. Between the trimmed V and J ends, which lost 2 bases and 5 bases, there was a span of 10 bases. The CDR3 loop is CASSYDSTYQPQHF. The CDR3, as DNA: TGTGCCAGCAGTTACGACAGTACTTATCAGCCCCAGCATTTT.

The chain recombines TRBV19 with TRBJ2-7; perhaps TRBD1 as D (5 bases). The CDR3 spans 14 residues. CDR1 and CDR2 (germline): LNHDA, SQIVND (reference sequence). V was shortened by 3 bases and J by 1 base, with 10 bases between the two germline ends. CDR3 sequence (DNA): TGTGCCAGTAGTATTAGTGGGGCTTCCTACGAGCAGTACTTC. As protein: CASSISGASYEQYF.